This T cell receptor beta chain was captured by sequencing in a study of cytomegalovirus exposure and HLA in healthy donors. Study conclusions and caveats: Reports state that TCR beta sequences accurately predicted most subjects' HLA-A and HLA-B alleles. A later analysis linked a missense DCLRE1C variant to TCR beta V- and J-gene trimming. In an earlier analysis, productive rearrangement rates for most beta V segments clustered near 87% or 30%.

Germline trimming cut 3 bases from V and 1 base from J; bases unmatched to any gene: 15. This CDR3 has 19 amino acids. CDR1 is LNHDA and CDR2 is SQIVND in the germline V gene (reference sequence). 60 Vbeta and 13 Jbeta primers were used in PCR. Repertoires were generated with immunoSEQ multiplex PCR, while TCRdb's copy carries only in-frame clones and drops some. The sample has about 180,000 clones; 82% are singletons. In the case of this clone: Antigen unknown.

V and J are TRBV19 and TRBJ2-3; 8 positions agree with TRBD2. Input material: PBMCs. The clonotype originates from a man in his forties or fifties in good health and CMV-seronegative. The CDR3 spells CASSIGQQILAGRTDTQYF. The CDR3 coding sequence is TGTGCCAGTAGTATTGGGCAGCAAATTTTAGCGGGACGCACAGATACGCAGTATTTT.